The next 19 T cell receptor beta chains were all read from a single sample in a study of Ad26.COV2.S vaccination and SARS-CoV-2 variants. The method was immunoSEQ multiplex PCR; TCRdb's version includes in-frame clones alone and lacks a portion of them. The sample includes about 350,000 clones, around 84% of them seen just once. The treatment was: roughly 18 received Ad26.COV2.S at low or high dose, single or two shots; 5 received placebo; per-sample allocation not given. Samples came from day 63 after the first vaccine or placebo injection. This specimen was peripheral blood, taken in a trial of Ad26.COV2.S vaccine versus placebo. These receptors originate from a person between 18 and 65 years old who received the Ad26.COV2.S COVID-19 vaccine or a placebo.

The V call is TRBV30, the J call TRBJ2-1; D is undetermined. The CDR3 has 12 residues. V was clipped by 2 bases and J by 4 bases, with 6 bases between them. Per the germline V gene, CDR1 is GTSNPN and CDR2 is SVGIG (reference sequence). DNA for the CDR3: TGTGCCTGGAGTCGTCAGTACAATGAGCAGTTCTTC. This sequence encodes CAWSRQYNEQFF.

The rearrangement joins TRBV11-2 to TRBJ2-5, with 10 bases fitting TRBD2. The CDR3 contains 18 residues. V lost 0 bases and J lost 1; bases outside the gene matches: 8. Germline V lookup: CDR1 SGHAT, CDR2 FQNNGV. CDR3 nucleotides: TGTGCCAGCAGCTTAGATCTGAGACTAGCGGGCCTCCAAGAGACCCAGTACTTC. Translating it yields CASSLDLRLAGLQETQYF. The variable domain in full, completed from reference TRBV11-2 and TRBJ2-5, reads EAGVAQSPRYKIIEKRQSVAFWCNPISGHATLYWYQQILGQGPKLLIQFQNNGVVDDSQLPKDRFSAERLKGVDSTLKIQPAKLEDSAVYLCASSLDLRLAGLQETQYFGPGTRLLVL.

Here the CDR3 reads CASSIAPTGEQYF. The CDR3 DNA sequence: TGTGCCAGTAGCATCGCGCCCACGGGGGAGCAGTACTTC. The rearrangement joins TRBV19 to TRBJ2-7, with D tentatively TRBD2 (5 bases). CDR1 and CDR2 (germline): LNHDA, SQIVND (reference sequence). CDR3 length equals 13 residues. The germline V and J ends were trimmed by 6 bases and 7 bases, with 16 bases remaining between them. Complete variable domain (other parts from reference TRBV19 and TRBJ2-7): DGGITQSPKYLFRKEGQNVTLSCEQNLNHDAMYWYRQDPGQGLRLIYYSQIVNDFQKGDIAEGYSVSREKKESFPLTVTSAQKNPTAFYLCASSIAPTGEQYFGPGTRLTVT.

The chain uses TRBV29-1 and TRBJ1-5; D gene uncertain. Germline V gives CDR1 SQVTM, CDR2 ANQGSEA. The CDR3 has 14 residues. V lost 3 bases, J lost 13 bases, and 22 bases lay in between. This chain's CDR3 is CSVESDREFGSQHF. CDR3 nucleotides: TGCAGCGTTGAGTCGGACCGGGAGTTTGGGTCGCAGCATTTT.

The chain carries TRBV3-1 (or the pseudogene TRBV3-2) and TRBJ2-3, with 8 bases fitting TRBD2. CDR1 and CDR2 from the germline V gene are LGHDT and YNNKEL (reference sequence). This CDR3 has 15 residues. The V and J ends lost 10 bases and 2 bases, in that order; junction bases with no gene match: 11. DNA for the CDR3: TGTGCCACCGGTAAAGCGGGGGCCATCACAGATACGCAGTATTTT. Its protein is CATGKAGAITDTQYF.

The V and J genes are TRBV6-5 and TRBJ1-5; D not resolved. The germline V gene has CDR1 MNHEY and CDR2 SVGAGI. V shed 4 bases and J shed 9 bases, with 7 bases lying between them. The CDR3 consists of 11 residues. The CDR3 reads CASSSFRPQHF. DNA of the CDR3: TGTGCCAGCAGTTCCTTCAGGCCCCAGCATTTT.

The CDR3 DNA follows: TGTGCCAGCAGTACGGGAGTTCTTAGTTACTTC. This gives the protein CASSTGVLSYF. The genes are TRBV6-2 or TRBV6-3 and TRBJ2-7; tentatively, D is TRBD2 (6 bases). Germline CDR1 reads MNHEY; CDR2 reads SVGEGT. Between the trimmed V and J ends, which lost 5 bases and 13 bases, there was a span of 15 bases. The CDR3 is made up of 11 amino acids.

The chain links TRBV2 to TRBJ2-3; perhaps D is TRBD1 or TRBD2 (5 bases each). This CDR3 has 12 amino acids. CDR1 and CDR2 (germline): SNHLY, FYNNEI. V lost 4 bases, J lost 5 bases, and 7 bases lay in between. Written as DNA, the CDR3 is TGTGCCAGCAGTGTGGGGGTAGATACGCAGTATTTT. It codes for CASSVGVDTQYF.

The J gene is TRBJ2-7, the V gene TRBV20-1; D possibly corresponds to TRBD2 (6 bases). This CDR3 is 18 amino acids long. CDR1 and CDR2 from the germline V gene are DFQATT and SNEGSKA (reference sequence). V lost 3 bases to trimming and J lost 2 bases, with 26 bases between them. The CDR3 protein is CSASLYFPGSQRAYEQYF. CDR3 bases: TGCAGTGCTAGTCTCTACTTCCCCGGGAGCCAGAGGGCCTACGAGCAGTACTTC.

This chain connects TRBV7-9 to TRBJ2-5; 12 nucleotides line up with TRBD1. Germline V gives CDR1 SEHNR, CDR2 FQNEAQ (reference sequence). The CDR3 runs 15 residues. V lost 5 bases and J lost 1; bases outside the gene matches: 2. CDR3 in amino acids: CASSRGQGAQETQYF. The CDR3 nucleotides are TGTGCCAGCAGCCGGGGACAGGGGGCCCAAGAGACCCAGTACTTC.

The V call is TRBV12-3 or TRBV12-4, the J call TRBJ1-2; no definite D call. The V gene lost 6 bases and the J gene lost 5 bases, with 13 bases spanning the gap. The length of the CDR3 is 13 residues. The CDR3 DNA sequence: TGTGCCAGCAGCCCCCGTGGGAGGTATGGCTACACCTTC. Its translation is CASSPRGRYGYTF.

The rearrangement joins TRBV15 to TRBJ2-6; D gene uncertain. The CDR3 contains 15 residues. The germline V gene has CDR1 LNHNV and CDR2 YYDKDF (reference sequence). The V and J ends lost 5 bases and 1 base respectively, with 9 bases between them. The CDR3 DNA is TGTGCCACCAGCGCCAAAAGGTCTGGGGCCAACGTCCTGACTTTC. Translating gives CATSAKRSGANVLTF.

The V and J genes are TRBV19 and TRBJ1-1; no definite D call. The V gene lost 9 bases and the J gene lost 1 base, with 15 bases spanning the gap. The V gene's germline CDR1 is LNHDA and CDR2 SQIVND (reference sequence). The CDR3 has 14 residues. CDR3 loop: CASRPTGWNTEAFF. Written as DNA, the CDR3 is TGTGCCAGCCGACCCACCGGGTGGAACACTGAAGCTTTCTTT.

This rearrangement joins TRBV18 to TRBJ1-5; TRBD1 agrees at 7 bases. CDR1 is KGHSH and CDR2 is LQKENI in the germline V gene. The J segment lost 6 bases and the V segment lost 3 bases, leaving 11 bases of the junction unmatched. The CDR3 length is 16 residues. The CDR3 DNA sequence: TGTGCCAGCTCACCCGGAGACAGGGTGTTGAGTCAGCCCCAGCATTTT. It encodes CASSPGDRVLSQPQHF.

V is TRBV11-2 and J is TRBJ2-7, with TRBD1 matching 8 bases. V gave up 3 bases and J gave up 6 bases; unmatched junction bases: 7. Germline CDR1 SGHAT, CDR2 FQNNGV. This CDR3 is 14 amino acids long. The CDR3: CASSLTGVSGEQYF. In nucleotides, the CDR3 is TGTGCCAGCAGCTTGACAGGGGTTTCGGGCGAGCAGTACTTC. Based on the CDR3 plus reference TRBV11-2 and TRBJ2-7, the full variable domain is EAGVAQSPRYKIIEKRQSVAFWCNPISGHATLYWYQQILGQGPKLLIQFQNNGVVDDSQLPKDRFSAERLKGVDSTLKIQPAKLEDSAVYLCASSLTGVSGEQYFGPGTRLTVT.

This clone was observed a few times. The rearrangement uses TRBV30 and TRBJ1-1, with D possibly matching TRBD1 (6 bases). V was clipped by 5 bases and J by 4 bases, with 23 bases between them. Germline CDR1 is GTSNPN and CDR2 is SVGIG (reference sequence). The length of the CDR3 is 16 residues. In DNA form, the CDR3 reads TGTGCCTGGGGCCACACTCGGCGGGGGCTGATCACTGAAGCTTTCTTT. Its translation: CAWGHTRRGLITEAFF.

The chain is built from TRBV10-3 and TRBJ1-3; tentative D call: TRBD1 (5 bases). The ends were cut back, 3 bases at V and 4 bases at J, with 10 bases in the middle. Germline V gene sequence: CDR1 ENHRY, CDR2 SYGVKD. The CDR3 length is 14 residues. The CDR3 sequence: CAISDPGRGNTIYF. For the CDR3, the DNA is TGTGCCATCAGTGACCCAGGGCGAGGAAACACCATATATTTT.

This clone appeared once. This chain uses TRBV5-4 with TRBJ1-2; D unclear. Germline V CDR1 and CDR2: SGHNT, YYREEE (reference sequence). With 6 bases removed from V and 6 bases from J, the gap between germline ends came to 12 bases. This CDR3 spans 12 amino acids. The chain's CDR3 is CASTSHGDGYTF. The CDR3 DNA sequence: TGTGCCAGCACCTCCCACGGGGATGGCTACACCTTC.

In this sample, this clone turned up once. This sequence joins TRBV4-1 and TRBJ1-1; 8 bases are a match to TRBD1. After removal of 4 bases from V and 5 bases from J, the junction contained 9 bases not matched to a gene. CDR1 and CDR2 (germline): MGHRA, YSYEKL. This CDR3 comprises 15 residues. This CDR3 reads CASSPTGGRSTEAFF. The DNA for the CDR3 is TGCGCCAGCAGCCCTACAGGGGGGAGGTCGACTGAAGCTTTCTTT.